This paragraph reports one T cell receptor (beta chain). The antigen remains unidentified. 60 Vbeta and 13 Jbeta primers were used in PCR. TCRdb's table, derived via immunoSEQ multiplex PCR, lists solely in-frame clones and lacks some. The sample lists 210,000 or so clones, less than 85% seen once, with under 0.8% in the top ten. J was trimmed by 4 bases and V by 8 bases; bases with no gene match: 2. Germline lookup yields CDR1 SNHLY and CDR2 FYNNEI. This CDR3 contains 13 residues. It was healthy bone marrow donors who served as donors. The sample belongs to a study of cytomegalovirus exposure and HLA in healthy donors. Turning to the study itself: Among about 400 genotyped donors, roughly 81% fell in the Caucasian-associated ancestry cluster. The study's findings and limits: A later analysis found TCR association rates differed by HLA locus, highest for DRB1 and lowest for HLA-C. Researchers counted over 150 TCR beta chains as cytomegalovirus-associated.

What was sequenced was PBMCs. This chain joins TRBV2 and TRBJ1-5; TRBD1 aligns across 10 bases. The TCR originated in a man younger than 35 in good health and CMV-seronegative. The CDR3 DNA reads TGTGCCAGCGGGACAGGGGTTAATCAGCCCCAGCATTTT. This gives the protein CASGTGVNQPQHF.